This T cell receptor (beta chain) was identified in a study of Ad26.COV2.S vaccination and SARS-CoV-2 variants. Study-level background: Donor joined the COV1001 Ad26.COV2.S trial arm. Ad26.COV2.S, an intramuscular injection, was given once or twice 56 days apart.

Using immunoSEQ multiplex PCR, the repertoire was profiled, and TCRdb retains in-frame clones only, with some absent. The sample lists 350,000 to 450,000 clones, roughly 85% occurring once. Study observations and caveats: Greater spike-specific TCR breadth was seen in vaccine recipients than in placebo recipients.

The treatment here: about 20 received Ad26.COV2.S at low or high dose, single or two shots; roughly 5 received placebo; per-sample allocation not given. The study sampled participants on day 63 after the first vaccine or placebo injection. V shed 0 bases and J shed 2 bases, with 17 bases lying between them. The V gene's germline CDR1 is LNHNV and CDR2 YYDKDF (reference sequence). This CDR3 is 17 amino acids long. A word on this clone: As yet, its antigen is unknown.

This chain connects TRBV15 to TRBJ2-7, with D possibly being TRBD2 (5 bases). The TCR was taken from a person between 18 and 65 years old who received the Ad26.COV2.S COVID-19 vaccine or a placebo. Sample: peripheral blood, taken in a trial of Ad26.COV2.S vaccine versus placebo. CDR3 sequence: CATSRDLGSANPYEQYF. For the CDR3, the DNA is TGTGCCACCAGCAGAGATTTAGGGAGTGCGAATCCCTACGAGCAGTACTTC. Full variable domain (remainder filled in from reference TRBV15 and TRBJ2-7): DAMVIQNPRYQVTQFGKPVTLSCSQTLNHNVMYWYQQKSSQAPKLLFHYYDKDFNNEADTPDNFQSRRPNTSFCFLDIRSPGLGDTAMYLCATSRDLGSANPYEQYFGPGTRLTVT.